This T cell receptor beta chain derives from a study of blood T cell repertoires in COVID-19. In the study overall: PBMCs, B-cell-depleted T cells, or T cells were the source of the cDNA or gDNA that made up the material.

Participants were aged 18 to 89 years, lived in roughly 23 US areas, and enrolled virtually. Participants' own reports of clinical history determined their cohort assignment. Libraries were prepared by immunoSEQ multiplex PCR; TCRdb keeps only in-frame clonotypes and omits some of them. The sample shows fewer than 450,000 clones, roughly 88% of them seen only once. V was clipped by 5 bases and J by 9 bases; unmatched bases: 12. The CDR3 length is 16 residues. Germline CDR1 is PRHDT and CDR2 is FYEKMQ (reference sequence). The sequenced material came from PBMCs or T cells enriched from blood (not recorded which). This chain uses TRBV13 with TRBJ2-1; 11 bases match TRBD2. This sequence originates from a young man who had recovered from COVID-19. The CDR3 DNA sequence: TGTGCCAGCAGCGTAAAACTAGCGGGAGTTAACACTGAGCAGTTCTTC. Translation: CASSVKLAGVNTEQFF. The full variable domain, with the rest looked up from reference TRBV13 and TRBJ2-1, is AAGVIQSPRHLIKEKRETATLKCYPIPRHDTVYWYQQGPGQDPQFLISFYEKMQSDKGSIPDRFSAQQFSDYHSELNMSSLELGDSALYFCASSVKLAGVNTEQFFGPGTRLTVL.